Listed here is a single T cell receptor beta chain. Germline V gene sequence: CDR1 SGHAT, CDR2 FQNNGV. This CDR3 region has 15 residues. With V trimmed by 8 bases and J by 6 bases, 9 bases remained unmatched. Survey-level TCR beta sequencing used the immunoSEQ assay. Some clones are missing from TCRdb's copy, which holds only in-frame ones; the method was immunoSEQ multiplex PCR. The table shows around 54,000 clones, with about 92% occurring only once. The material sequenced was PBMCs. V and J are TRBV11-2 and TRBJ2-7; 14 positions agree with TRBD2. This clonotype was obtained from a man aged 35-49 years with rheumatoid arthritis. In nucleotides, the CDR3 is TGTGCCAGCCGCCTGACTAGCGGGAGGGTTCCCGAGCAGTACTTC. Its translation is CASRLTSGRVPEQYF. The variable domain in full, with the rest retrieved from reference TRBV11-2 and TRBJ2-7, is EAGVAQSPRYKIIEKRQSVAFWCNPISGHATLYWYQQILGQGPKLLIQFQNNGVVDDSQLPKDRFSAERLKGVDSTLKIQPAKLEDSAVYLCASRLTSGRVPEQYFGPGTRLTVT.